A selection of T cell receptor beta chains follows, all from one sample in a study of blood T cell repertoires in COVID-19. Profiled with immunoSEQ multiplex PCR; TCRdb holds only in-frame clones, not every one. The sample lists about 400,000 clones, roughly 87% occurring once. What was sequenced was PBMCs or T cells enriched from blood (not recorded which). All receptors derive from a woman in her forties with acute COVID-19. The CDR3 runs from the conserved cysteine through the conserved F or W. A D gene is named only where the DNA matches it firmly. For some rows the clone size is stated as once, few or many, or as a class when expanded; others skip it.

D gene	J gene	V gene	clone size	CDR3 protein	CDR3 DNA
NA	TRBJ2-7	TRBV11-3	NA	CASRVPKGTGLGEQYF	TGTGCCAGCAGAGTACCTAAGGGGACAGGACTAGGGGAGCAGTACTTC
TRBD2	TRBJ2-1	TRBV5-5	NA	CASSQRTSGGVYNEQFF	TGTGCCAGCAGCCAAAGGACTAGCGGGGGTGTCTACAATGAGCAGTTCTTC
TRBD2	TRBJ2-3	TRBV3-1/TRBV3-2	NA	CASSTTSGDPERTSTDTQYF	TGTGCCAGCAGCACGACTAGCGGGGACCCCGAACGAACTAGCACAGATACGCAGTATTTT
NA	TRBJ1-5	TRBV2	NA	CASRKSGSNQPQHF	TGTGCCAGCAGGAAATCGGGGAGCAATCAGCCCCAGCATTTT
NA	TRBJ1-3	TRBV5-4	few	CASSRGSGNTIYF	TGTGCCAGCAGTCGAGGATCTGGAAACACCATATATTTT
TRBD1	TRBJ1-2	TRBV19	once	CASSPTGDLDGYTF	TGTGCCAGTAGCCCGACAGGGGATTTGGATGGCTACACCTTC
TRBD1	TRBJ2-3	TRBV30	NA	CASSPGGRTDTQYF	TGTGCCTCCTCCCCAGGGGGCCGCACAGATACGCAGTATTTT
NA	TRBJ1-1	TRBV7-8	NA	CASSLGRSGNTEAFF	TGTGCCAGCAGCTTAGGAAGGAGTGGGAACACTGAAGCTTTCTTT
TRBD2	TRBJ2-7	TRBV7-9	NA	CASSLSGSWLAGKLYEQYF	TGTGCCAGCAGCTTGAGTGGCAGTTGGCTAGCGGGGAAACTTTACGAGCAGTACTTC
TRBD1	TRBJ2-3	TRBV9	NA	CASSPRTGGGTDTQYF	TGTGCCAGCAGCCCTCGTACAGGGGGTGGGACAGATACGCAGTATTTT
NA	TRBJ1-6	TRBV2	few	CASRDSPSSPLHF	TGTGCCAGCAGGGACAGTCCAAGTTCACCCCTCCACTTT
TRBD1	TRBJ1-1	TRBV25-1	NA	CASSTGVEAFF	TGTGCCAGCAGCACAGGGGTTGAAGCTTTCTTT
NA	TRBJ1-6	TRBV30	NA	CAWSVLGVNSPLHF	TGTGCCTGGAGTGTATTAGGGGTGAATTCACCCCTCCACTTT
NA	TRBJ1-1	TRBV19	NA	CASSVGGEAFF	TGTGCCAGTAGTGTCGGGGGTGAAGCTTTCTTT
NA	TRBJ2-2	TRBV2	NA	CASRVATGELFF	TGTGCCAGCAGGGTCGCGACCGGGGAGCTGTTTTTT
TRBD2	TRBJ2-2	TRBV9	NA	CASSTGLESTNTGELFF	TGTGCCAGCAGCACCGGACTAGAAAGCACGAACACCGGGGAGCTGTTTTTT
NA	TRBJ2-2	TRBV7-9	NA	CASSFDRHTGELFF	TGTGCCAGCAGCTTTGACAGACACACCGGGGAGCTGTTTTTT
TRBD1	TRBJ1-3	TRBV19	NA	CASRPQGGSGNTIYF	TGTGCCAGTAGGCCGCAGGGGGGCTCTGGAAACACCATATATTTT
NA	TRBJ1-4	TRBV19	NA	CASSPSLRNGHNEKLFF	TGTGCCAGTAGCCCCTCGCTGCGTAATGGGCATAATGAAAAACTGTTTTTT
TRBD1	TRBJ1-5	TRBV18	NA	CASSPGTGNNQPQHF	TGTGCCAGCTCCCCCGGGACAGGAAACAATCAGCCCCAGCATTTT
TRBD2	TRBJ2-1	TRBV19	NA	CASSPSGGGRNEQFF	TGTGCCAGTAGCCCTAGCGGGGGGGGCCGAAATGAGCAGTTCTTC
NA	TRBJ1-1	TRBV14	NA	CASSQDLGPNTEAFF	TGTGCCAGCAGCCAAGATCTCGGTCCGAACACTGAAGCTTTCTTT
NA	TRBJ2-5	TRBV7-9	NA	CASSLASGIETQYF	TGTGCCAGCAGCTTAGCGTCAGGGATCGAGACCCAGTACTTC
NA	TRBJ2-2	TRBV5-1	few	CASSPNNPRGTGELFF	TGCGCCAGCAGCCCCAATAACCCCAGAGGGACCGGGGAGCTGTTTTTT
TRBD1	TRBJ2-7	TRBV18	NA	CASVDRVSSYEQYF	TGTGCCAGCGTCGACAGGGTAAGCTCCTACGAGCAGTACTTC
NA	TRBJ2-3	TRBV7-2	once	CASSLAGGASDTQYF	TGTGCCAGCAGCTTAGCTGGCGGGGCCTCAGATACGCAGTATTTT
TRBD1	TRBJ2-7	TRBV10-3	NA	CAISQDRDSSYEQYF	TGTGCCATCAGCCAAGACCGGGACAGTTCTTACGAGCAGTACTTC
NA	TRBJ1-4	TRBV2	NA	CASSPGTPGYEKLFF	TGTGCCAGCAGTCCCGGGACACCCGGGTATGAAAAACTGTTTTTT
NA	TRBJ2-2	TRBV3-1/TRBV3-2	NA	CASSQQFANTGELFF	TGTGCCAGCAGCCAACAGTTCGCGAACACCGGGGAGCTGTTTTTT
TRBD2	TRBJ2-1	TRBV6-5	NA	CASSSASGGPNEQFF	TGTGCCAGCAGTTCAGCTAGCGGGGGGCCAAATGAGCAGTTCTTC
NA	TRBJ1-5	TRBV6-5	NA	CAIAGGANSNQPQHF	TGTGCCATCGCAGGTGGTGCAAATAGCAATCAGCCCCAGCATTTT
TRBD1	TRBJ1-1	TRBV19	NA	CASSIPYPRPGQESGRTEAFF	TGTGCCAGTAGTATTCCTTATCCCCGACCGGGACAGGAAAGTGGAAGGACTGAAGCTTTCTTT
TRBD2	TRBJ2-7	TRBV7-9	NA	CASSSTSGGTSYEQYF	TGTGCCAGCAGCTCCACTAGCGGGGGGACGTCCTACGAGCAGTACTTC